This is a list of T cell receptor beta chains from one sample in a study of T cell responses to AZD1222 COVID-19 vaccine. Some clones are missing from TCRdb's copy, which holds only in-frame ones; the method was immunoSEQ multiplex PCR. The sample lists 95,000 to 130,000 clones; around nine tenths were seen once. Specimen: peripheral blood, collected on day 0 of AZD1222 vaccination. The receptors were gathered from an adult in good health. The CDR3 runs from the conserved cysteine through the conserved F or W. D genes are given only for firm matches. Clone sizes are given selectively: once, few, many, or a class where the clone is expanded.

TRBJ2-7 | TRBV6-2/TRBV6-3 | TRBD1 | . | TGTGCCAGCAGTTCGACTTTCTCGAGGACAGGGCGAACCTACGAGCAGTACTTC | CASSSTFSRTGRTYEQYF
TRBJ1-2 | TRBV28 | . | . | TGTGCCAGCAACTGGGACCCGGGCTGGATAGATGGCTACACCTTC | CASNWDPGWIDGYTF
TRBJ2-3 | TRBV29-1 | . | . | TGCAGCGTCGGACATGTTTCCACAGATACGCAGTATTTT | CSVGHVSTDTQYF
TRBJ1-2 | TRBV10-2 | . | . | TGCGCCAGCAGTGCTATTGGAGGCTATGGCTACACCTTC | CASSAIGGYGYTF
TRBJ1-3 | TRBV3-1/TRBV3-2 | . | once | TGTGCCAGCAGCCGCCAGCTGGAGCAGGTCGACTCTGGAAACACCATATATTTT | CASSRQLEQVDSGNTIYF
TRBJ1-1 | TRBV7-3 | . | . | TGTGCCAGCAGCTTTGGGGGTGTGGACACTGAAGCTTTCTTT | CASSFGGVDTEAFF
TRBJ1-2 | TRBV21-1 | . | . | TGTGCCAGCAGCAAAGTAATGAGCAGTGTTAACTATGGCTACACCTTC | CASSKVMSSVNYGYTF
TRBJ2-7 | TRBV6-5 | . | . | TGTGCCAGCAGACTTCAGGGCGGAGACGAGCAGTACTTC | CASRLQGGDEQYF
TRBJ2-2 | TRBV27 | TRBD2 | . | TGTGCCAGCAGTTTCCTAACTCCGGGACTAGCGATCGGGGAGCTGTTTTTT | CASSFLTPGLAIGELFF
TRBJ2-1 | TRBV6-4 | TRBD2 | few | TGTGCCAGCAGTGAAACTACTAGCGGGTCCGTATCCTACAATGAGCAGTTCTTC | CASSETTSGSVSYNEQFF
TRBJ1-1 | TRBV7-9 | TRBD1 | . | TGTGCCAGCAGCTCGACCGGGACAGCGAACACTGAAGCTTTCTTT | CASSSTGTANTEAFF
TRBJ2-3 | TRBV5-1 | TRBD1 | . | TGCGCCAGCAGCTTCGTCCCTCCGGGACAGGGGGCGCGGGGAGACACAGATACGCAGTATTTT | CASSFVPPGQGARGDTDTQYF
TRBJ1-1 | TRBV27 | . | . | TGTGCCAGCAGTTTATCCTCTATACCCCCGTCAGCTAGTTTCATGAACACTGAAGCTTTCTTT | CASSLSSIPPSASFMNTEAFF
TRBJ1-5 | TRBV7-9 | TRBD1 | once | TGTGCCAGCAGCCTGGGACAGGGGACCTTATTTAGCAATCAGCCCCAGCATTTT | CASSLGQGTLFSNQPQHF
TRBJ2-2 | TRBV11-1 | TRBD1 | . | TGTGCCAGCAGCTTAGCTGACAGGGGGCCGGACACCGGGGAGCTGTTTTTT | CASSLADRGPDTGELFF
TRBJ1-4 | TRBV6-5 | TRBD1 | once | TGTGCCAGCAGTTCCTCAAGGGGGCGCTTGTTTTTT | CASSSSRGRLFF
TRBJ2-1 | TRBV5-4 | . | . | TGTGCCAGCACCCCTTGGTCGGGGGATGGAGAGCAGTTCTTC | CASTPWSGDGEQFF
TRBJ2-4 | TRBV27 | . | . | TGTGCCAGCAGTTTATCCAAAAGGGAGTGGCCCAAAAACATTCAGTACTTC | CASSLSKREWPKNIQYF
TRBJ2-1 | TRBV19 | TRBD2 | . | TGTGCCAGTAGTGTGGGAGGGCCCGGCAATGAGCAGTTCTTC | CASSVGGPGNEQFF
TRBJ1-1 | TRBV29-1 | . | . | TGCAGCGCTCTAGCTATGAACACTGAAGCTTTCTTT | CSALAMNTEAFF
TRBJ1-1 | TRBV10-3 | . | . | TGTGCCATCAGTGAGCAGGGGCAATTGGCTTTCTTT | CAISEQGQLAFF
TRBJ2-1 | TRBV9 | TRBD2 | . | TGTGCCAGCAGCGATGGACTAGCGGGGGGGCCGGTCAATGAGCAGTTCTTC | CASSDGLAGGPVNEQFF
TRBJ2-7 | TRBV6-2/TRBV6-3 | . | . | TGTGCCAGCAGCAGGGACGGGGGCCTTACCTACGAGCAGTACTTC | CASSRDGGLTYEQYF
TRBJ1-5 | TRBV28 | TRBD1 | . | TGTGCCAGCAGTTGGGGACAGGCTCGCAATCAGCCCCAGCATTTT | CASSWGQARNQPQHF
TRBJ1-2 | TRBV21-1 | . | . | TGTGCCAGCAGCAAAGGGTGGGTTAATTGTCCGGGGGCTAACTATGGCTACACCTTC | CASSKGWVNCPGANYGYTF
TRBJ1-5 | TRBV5-7 | TRBD1 | . | TGTGCCAGCAGCTTCCAGGGGGCTTGTCAGCCCCAGCATTTT | CASSFQGACQPQHF
TRBJ1-2 | TRBV12-3/TRBV12-4 | . | . | TGTGCCAGCAGTTTGAGGGGGAGGAATGGCTACACCTTC | CASSLRGRNGYTF
TRBJ1-6 | TRBV29-1 | . | . | TGCAGCGCTCTTCCCAAAGACAGGCCCTATAATTCACCCCTCCACTTT | CSALPKDRPYNSPLHF
TRBJ2-7 | TRBV15 | TRBD2 | . | TGTGCCACCAGCAGAGATCGTCGGAGCGGGGATTCCTACGAGCAGTACTTC | CATSRDRRSGDSYEQYF
TRBJ1-5 | TRBV23-1 | . | . | TGCGCCAGCAATCGGACAAGCCGAAAGCTCAATCAGCCCCAGCATTTT | CASNRTSRKLNQPQHF
TRBJ1-1 | TRBV12-3/TRBV12-4 | . | . | TGTGCCAGCAGTCGACAGCTTGAAGCTTTCTTT | CASSRQLEAFF
TRBJ2-7 | TRBV27 | . | . | TGTGCCAGCAGCCAATACGGACGGAACAACGAGCAGTACTTC | CASSQYGRNNEQYF
TRBJ1-6 | TRBV19 | TRBD1 | . | TGTGCCAGTACCGACAGGGGAAAGGATAATTCACCCCTCCACTTT | CASTDRGKDNSPLHF
TRBJ1-3 | TRBV19 | TRBD1 | . | TGTGCCAGTAGGACGACAGGGGGCGGAAACACCATATATTTT | CASRTTGGGNTIYF
TRBJ2-7 | TRBV5-8 | . | . | TGTGCCAGCAGCTTACAGGATTCCTACGAGCAGTACTTC | CASSLQDSYEQYF
TRBJ2-2 | TRBV2 | . | . | TGTGCCAGCAGGAGCCGGAACACCGGGGAGCTGTTTTTT | CASRSRNTGELFF
TRBJ2-7 | TRBV23-1 | . | . | TGCGCCAGCAGTCTGCGAGGGAAGGCCTACGAGCAGTACTTC | CASSLRGKAYEQYF
TRBJ2-7 | TRBV27 | . | . | TGTGCCAGCAGTTCGCCCCTCCTTCCGGGACGGATCTACGAGCAGTACTTC | CASSSPLLPGRIYEQYF
TRBJ2-2 | TRBV7-9 | . | . | TGTGCCAGCAGCTCGACTAGTTTGAACACCGGGGAGCTGTTTTTT | CASSSTSLNTGELFF
TRBJ2-7 | TRBV3-1/TRBV3-2 | TRBD2 | . | TGTGCCAGCAGCCAAGGGCTAGCGGGGGCCACCTACGAGCAGTACTTC | CASSQGLAGATYEQYF
TRBJ1-5 | TRBV6-2/TRBV6-3 | . | . | TGTGCCAGCAGTTACACTCCGGGACGGAGGATTTATAGCAATCAGCCCCAGCATTTT | CASSYTPGRRIYSNQPQHF
TRBJ2-3 | TRBV6-5 | TRBD1 | . | TGTGCCAGCAGTCTACAGGGGGGCACAGATACGCAGTATTTT | CASSLQGGTDTQYF
TRBJ1-3 | TRBV2 | TRBD1 | . | TGTGCCAGCGGACAGGGAGGATCTGGAAACACCATATATTTT | CASGQGGSGNTIYF
TRBJ2-4 | TRBV9 | . | . | TGTGCCAGCAGCGGGGAAGGACTAGCCAAAAACATTCAGTACTTC | CASSGEGLAKNIQYF
TRBJ1-2 | TRBV5-6 | TRBD1 | . | TGTGCCAGCAGCTTAGCCGGGACAGGGGGCTATGGCTACACCTTC | CASSLAGTGGYGYTF
TRBJ2-7 | TRBV5-1 | TRBD1 | . | TGCGCCAGCAGCCCAAGGACAGGCCTAGGCGAGCAGTACTTC | CASSPRTGLGEQYF
TRBJ1-6 | TRBV3-1/TRBV3-2 | . | few | TGTGCCAGCAGCCACGACAGCGCAAATTCACCCCTCCACTTT | CASSHDSANSPLHF
TRBJ1-5 | TRBV19 | TRBD1 | . | TGTGCCAGTAGCCTCAGGGGGCGAAATCAGCCCCAGCATTTT | CASSLRGRNQPQHF
TRBJ1-1 | TRBV6-5 | . | . | TGTGCCAGCAGTTACTCTTGGGACACTGAAGCTTTCTTT | CASSYSWDTEAFF
TRBJ1-1 | TRBV2 | . | . | TGTGCCAGCAGGAGGGAGGGTGAGGGCACTGAAGCTTTCTTT | CASRREGEGTEAFF
TRBJ1-2 | TRBV20-1 | . | . | TGCAGTGCTAGTCTGCAGGGCGAAGCTAACTATGGCTACACCTTC | CSASLQGEANYGYTF
TRBJ1-2 | TRBV29-1 | . | . | TGCAGCGTTGAAGTGGAGGAGGGAGGCTATGGCTACACCTTC | CSVEVEEGGYGYTF
TRBJ1-2 | TRBV9 | . | . | TGTGCCAGCAGCGTAGAGACAGACTATGGCTACACCTTC | CASSVETDYGYTF
TRBJ2-2 | TRBV6-5 | . | few | TGTGCCAGCAGTTCACACAGGGTGATGGGGACCGGGGAGCTGTTTTTT | CASSSHRVMGTGELFF